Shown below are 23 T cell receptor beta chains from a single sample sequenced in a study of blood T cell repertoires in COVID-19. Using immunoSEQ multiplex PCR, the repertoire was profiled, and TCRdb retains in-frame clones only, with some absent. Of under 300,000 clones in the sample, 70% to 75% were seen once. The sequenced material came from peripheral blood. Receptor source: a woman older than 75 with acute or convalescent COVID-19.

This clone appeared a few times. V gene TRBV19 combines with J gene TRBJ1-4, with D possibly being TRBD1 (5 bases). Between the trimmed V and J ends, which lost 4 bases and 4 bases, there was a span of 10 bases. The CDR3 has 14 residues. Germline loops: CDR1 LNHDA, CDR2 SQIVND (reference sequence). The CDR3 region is CASSRQGSNEKLFF. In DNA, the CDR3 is TGTGCCAGTAGTAGGCAGGGCAGTAATGAAAAACTGTTTTTT. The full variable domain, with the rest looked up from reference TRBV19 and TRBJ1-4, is DGGITQSPKYLFRKEGQNVTLSCEQNLNHDAMYWYRQDPGQGLRLIYYSQIVNDFQKGDIAEGYSVSREKKESFPLTVTSAQKNPTAFYLCASSRQGSNEKLFFGSGTQLSVL.

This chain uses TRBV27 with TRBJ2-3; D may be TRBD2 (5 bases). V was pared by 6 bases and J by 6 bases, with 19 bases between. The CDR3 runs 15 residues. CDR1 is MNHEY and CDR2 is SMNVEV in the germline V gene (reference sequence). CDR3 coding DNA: TGTGCCAGCAGCCCTCTAGGTGGAGCGGAGGATACGCAGTATTTT. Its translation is CASSPLGGAEDTQYF.

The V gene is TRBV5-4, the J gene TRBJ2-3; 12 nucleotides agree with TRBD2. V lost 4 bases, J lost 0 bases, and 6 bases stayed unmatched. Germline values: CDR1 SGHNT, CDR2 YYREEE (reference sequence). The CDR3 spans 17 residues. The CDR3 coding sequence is TGTGCCAGCAGCCGAACTAGCGGGGGGTCTAGCACAGATACGCAGTATTTT. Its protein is CASSRTSGGSSTDTQYF. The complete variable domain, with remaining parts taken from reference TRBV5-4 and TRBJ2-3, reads ETGVTQSPTHLIKTRGQQVTLRCSSQSGHNTVSWYQQALGQGPQFIFQYYREEENGRGNFPPRFSGLQFPNYSSELNVNALELDDSALYLCASSRTSGGSSTDTQYFGPGTRLTVL.

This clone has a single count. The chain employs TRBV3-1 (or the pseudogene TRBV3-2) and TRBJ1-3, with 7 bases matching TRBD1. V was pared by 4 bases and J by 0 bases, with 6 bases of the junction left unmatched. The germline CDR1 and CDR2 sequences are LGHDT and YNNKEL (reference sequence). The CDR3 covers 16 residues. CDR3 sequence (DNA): TGTGCCAGCAGCCCCGGACAGGCCCGCTCTGGAAACACCATATATTTT. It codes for CASSPGQARSGNTIYF.

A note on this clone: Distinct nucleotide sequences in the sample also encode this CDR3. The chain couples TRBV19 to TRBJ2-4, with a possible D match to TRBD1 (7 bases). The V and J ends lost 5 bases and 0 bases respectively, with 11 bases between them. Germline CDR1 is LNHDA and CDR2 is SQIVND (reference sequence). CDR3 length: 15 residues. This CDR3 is CASSSGGLAKNIQYF. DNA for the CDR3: TGTGCCAGTAGTTCAGGGGGGCTAGCCAAAAACATTCAGTACTTC.

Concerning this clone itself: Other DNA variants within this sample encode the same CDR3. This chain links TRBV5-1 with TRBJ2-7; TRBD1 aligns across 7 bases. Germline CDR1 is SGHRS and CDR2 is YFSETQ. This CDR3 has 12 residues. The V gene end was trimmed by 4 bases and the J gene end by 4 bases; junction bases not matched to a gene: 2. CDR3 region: CASSLGQYEQYF. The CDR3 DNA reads TGCGCCAGCAGCCTGGGACAGTACGAGCAGTACTTC.

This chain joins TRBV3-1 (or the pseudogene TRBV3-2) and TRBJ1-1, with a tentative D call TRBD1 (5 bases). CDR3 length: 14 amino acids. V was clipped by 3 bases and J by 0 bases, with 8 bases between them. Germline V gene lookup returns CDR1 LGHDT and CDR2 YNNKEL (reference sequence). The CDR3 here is CASSHQGMNTEAFF. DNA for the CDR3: TGTGCCAGCAGCCATCAGGGTATGAACACTGAAGCTTTCTTT.

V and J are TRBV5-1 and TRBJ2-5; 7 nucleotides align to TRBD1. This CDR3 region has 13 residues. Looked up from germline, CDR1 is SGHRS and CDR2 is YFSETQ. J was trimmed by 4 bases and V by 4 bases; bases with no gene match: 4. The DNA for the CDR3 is TGCGCCAGCAGCGAACAGGGGAGAGAGACCCAGTACTTC. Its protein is CASSEQGRETQYF. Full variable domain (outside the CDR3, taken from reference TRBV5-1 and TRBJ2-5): KAGVTQTPRYLIKTRGQQVTLSCSPISGHRSVSWYQQTPGQGLQFLFEYFSETQRNKGNFPGRFSGRQFSNSRSEMNVSTLELGDSALYLCASSEQGRETQYFGPGTRLLVL.

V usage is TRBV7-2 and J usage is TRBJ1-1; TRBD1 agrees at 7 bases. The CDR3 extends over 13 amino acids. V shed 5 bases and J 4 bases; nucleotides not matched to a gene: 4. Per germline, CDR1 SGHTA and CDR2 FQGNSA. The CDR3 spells CASSLGTATEAFF. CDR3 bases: TGTGCCAGCAGCCTGGGGACAGCCACTGAAGCTTTCTTT.

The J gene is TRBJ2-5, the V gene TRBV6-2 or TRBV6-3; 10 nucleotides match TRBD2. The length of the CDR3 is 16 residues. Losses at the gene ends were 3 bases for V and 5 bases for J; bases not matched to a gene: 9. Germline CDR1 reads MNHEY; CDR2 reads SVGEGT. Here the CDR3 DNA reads TGTGCCAGCAGTTATCCCGCTAGCGGGAGAGTCGAGACCCAGTACTTC. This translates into CASSYPASGRVETQYF.

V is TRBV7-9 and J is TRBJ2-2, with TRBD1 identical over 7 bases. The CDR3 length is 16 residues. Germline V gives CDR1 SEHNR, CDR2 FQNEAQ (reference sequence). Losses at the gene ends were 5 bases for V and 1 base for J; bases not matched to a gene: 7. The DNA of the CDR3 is TGTGCCAGCAGCCTAAGACAGGGTTTGAACACCGGGGAGCTGTTTTTT. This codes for CASSLRQGLNTGELFF.

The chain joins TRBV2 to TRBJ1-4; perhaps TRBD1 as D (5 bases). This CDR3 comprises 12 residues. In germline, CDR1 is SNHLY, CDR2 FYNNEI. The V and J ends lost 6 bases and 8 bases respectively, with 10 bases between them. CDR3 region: CASRGLEEKLFF. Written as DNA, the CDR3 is TGTGCCAGCAGGGGGCTCGAAGAAAAACTGTTTTTT.

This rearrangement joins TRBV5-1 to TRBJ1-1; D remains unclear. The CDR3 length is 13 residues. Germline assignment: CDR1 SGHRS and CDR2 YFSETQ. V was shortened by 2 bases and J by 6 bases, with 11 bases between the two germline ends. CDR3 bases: TGCGCCAGCAGCTTCGGGCCCGGGGCTGAAGCTTTCTTT. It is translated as CASSFGPGAEAFF.

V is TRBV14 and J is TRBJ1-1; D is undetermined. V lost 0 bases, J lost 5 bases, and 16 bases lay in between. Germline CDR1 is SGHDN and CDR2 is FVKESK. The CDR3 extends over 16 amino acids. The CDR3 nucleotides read TGTGCCAGCAGCCAAGATCTCCTCGGGGTGGGAACTGAAGCTTTCTTT. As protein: CASSQDLLGVGTEAFF.

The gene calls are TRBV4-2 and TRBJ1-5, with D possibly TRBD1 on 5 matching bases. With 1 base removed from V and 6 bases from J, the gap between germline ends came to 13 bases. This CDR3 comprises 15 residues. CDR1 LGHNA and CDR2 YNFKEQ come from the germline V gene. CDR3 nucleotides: TGTGCCAGCAGCCAAGGGATGCAGGGTAGTCAGCCCCAGCATTTT. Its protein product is CASSQGMQGSQPQHF.

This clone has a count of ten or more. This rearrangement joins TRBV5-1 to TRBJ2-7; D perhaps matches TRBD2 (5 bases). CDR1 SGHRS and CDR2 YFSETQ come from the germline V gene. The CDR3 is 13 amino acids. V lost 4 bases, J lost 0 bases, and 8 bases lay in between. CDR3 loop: CASSAGPSYEQYF. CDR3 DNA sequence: TGCGCCAGCAGCGCGGGCCCCTCCTACGAGCAGTACTTC.

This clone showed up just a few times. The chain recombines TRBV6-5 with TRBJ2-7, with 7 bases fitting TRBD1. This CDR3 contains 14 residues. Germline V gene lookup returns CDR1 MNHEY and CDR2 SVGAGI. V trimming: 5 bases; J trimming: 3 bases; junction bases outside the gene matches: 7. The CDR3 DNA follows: TGTGCCAGCAGTCGACAGGGTGGTAACTACGAGCAGTACTTC. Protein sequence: CASSRQGGNYEQYF.

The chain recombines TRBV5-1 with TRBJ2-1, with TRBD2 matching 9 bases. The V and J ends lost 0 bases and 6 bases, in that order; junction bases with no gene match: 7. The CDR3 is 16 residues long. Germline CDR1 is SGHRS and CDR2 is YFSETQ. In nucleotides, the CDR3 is TGCGCCAGCAGCTTGGGCCCTAGCGGGGAGATCAATGAGCAGTTCTTC. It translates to CASSLGPSGEINEQFF. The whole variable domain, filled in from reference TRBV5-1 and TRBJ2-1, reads KAGVTQTPRYLIKTRGQQVTLSCSPISGHRSVSWYQQTPGQGLQFLFEYFSETQRNKGNFPGRFSGRQFSNSRSEMNVSTLELGDSALYLCASSLGPSGEINEQFFGPGTRLTVL.

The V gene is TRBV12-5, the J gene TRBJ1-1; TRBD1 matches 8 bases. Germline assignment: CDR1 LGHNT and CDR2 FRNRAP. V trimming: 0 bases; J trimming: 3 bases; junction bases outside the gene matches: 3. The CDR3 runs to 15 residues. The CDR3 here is CASGLVLTGDTEAFF. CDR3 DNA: TGTGCTAGTGGTTTGGTACTGACAGGGGACACTGAAGCTTTCTTT.

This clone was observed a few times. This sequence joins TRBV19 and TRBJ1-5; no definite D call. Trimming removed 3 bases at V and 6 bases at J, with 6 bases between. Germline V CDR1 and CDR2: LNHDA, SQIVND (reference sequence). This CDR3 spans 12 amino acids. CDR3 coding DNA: TGTGCCAGTAGTATGAGGAGTCAGCCCCAGCATTTT. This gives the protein CASSMRSQPQHF.

Written as DNA, the CDR3 is TGTGCCAGCAGGGATCAGGGGGCGGCTAATGAAAAACTGTTTTTT. Its translation: CASRDQGAANEKLFF. V gene TRBV6-5 combines with J gene TRBJ1-4, with 8 bases lining up with TRBD1. V was clipped by 6 bases and J by 3 bases; unmatched bases: 6. The CDR3 consists of 15 residues. The germline CDR1 and CDR2 sequences are MNHEY and SVGAGI.

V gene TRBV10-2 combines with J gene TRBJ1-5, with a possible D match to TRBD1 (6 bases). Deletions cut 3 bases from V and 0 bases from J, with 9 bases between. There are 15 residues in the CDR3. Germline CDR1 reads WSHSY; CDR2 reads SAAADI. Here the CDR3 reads CASSDGQNSNQPQHF. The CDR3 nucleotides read TGCGCCAGCAGTGATGGACAGAATAGCAATCAGCCCCAGCATTTT.

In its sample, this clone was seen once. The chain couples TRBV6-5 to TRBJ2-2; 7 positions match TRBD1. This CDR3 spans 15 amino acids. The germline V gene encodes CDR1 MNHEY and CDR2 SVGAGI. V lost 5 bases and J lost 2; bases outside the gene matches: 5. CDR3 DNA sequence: TGTGCCAGCAGTCTGAGGGGGCCTAACACCGGGGAGCTGTTTTTT. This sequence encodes CASSLRGPNTGELFF.